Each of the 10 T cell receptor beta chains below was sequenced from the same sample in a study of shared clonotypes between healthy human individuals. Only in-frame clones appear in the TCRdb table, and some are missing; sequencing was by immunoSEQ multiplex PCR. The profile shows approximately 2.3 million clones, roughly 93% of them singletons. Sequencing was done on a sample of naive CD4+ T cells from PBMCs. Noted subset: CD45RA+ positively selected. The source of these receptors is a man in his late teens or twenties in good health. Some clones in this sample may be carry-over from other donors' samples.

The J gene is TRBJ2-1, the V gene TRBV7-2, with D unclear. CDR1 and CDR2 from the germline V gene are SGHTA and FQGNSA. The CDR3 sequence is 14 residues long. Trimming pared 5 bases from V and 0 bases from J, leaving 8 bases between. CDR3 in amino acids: CASSRASSYNEQFF. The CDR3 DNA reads TGTGCCAGCAGCAGGGCGAGCTCCTACAATGAGCAGTTCTTC.

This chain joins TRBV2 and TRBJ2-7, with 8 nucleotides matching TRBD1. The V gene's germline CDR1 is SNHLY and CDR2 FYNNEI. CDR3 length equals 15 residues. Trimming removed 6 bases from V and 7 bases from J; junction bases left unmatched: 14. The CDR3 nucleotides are TGTGCCAGCAGGACCTCTTGGTACAGGGGGAGTGAGCAGTACTTC. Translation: CASRTSWYRGSEQYF.

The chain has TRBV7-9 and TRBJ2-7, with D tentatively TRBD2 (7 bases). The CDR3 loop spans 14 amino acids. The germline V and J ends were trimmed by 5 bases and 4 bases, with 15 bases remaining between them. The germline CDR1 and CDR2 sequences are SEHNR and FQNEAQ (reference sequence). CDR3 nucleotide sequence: TGTGCCAGCAGCCCTCACGGGGGGCTATACGAGCAGTACTTC. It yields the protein CASSPHGGLYEQYF.

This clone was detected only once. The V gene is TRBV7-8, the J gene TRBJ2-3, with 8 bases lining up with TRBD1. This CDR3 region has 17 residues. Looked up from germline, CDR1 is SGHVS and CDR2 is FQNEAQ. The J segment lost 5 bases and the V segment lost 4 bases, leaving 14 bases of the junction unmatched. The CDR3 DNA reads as TGTGCCAGCAGCTCTTATTCCACAGGGGGTGTCAAAGATACGCAGTATTTT. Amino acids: CASSSYSTGGVKDTQYF.

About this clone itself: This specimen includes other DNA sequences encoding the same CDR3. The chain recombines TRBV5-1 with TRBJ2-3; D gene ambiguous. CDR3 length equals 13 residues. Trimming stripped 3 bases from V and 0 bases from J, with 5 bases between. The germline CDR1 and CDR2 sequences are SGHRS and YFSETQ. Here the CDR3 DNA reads TGCGCCAGCAGCTCAACTAGCACAGATACGCAGTATTTT. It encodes CASSSTSTDTQYF. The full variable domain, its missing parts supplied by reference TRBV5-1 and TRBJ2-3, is KAGVTQTPRYLIKTRGQQVTLSCSPISGHRSVSWYQQTPGQGLQFLFEYFSETQRNKGNFPGRFSGRQFSNSRSEMNVSTLELGDSALYLCASSSTSTDTQYFGPGTRLTVL.

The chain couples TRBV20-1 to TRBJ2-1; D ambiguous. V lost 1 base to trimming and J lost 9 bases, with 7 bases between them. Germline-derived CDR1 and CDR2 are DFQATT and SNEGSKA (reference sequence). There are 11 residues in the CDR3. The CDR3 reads CSARGLGEQFF. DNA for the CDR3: TGCAGTGCTAGAGGATTGGGTGAGCAGTTCTTC.

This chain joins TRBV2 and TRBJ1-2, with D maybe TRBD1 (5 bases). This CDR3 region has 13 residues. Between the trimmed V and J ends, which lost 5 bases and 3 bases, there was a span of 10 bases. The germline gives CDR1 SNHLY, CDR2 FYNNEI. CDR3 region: CASSIQGDYGYTF. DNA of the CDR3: TGTGCCAGCAGTATTCAGGGAGACTATGGCTACACCTTC.

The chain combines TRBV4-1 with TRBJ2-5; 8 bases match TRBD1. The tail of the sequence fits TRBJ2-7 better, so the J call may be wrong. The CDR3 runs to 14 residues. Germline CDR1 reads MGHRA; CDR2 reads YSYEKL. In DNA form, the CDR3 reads TGCGCCAGCAGAAAACGACAGGGGAGCCACGAGCAGTACTTC. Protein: CASRKRQGSHEQYF.

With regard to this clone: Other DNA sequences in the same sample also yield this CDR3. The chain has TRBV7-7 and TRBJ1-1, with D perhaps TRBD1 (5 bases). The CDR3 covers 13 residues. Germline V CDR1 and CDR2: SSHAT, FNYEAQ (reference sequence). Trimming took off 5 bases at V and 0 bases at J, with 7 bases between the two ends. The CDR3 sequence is CASSPGLNTEAFF. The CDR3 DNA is TGTGCCAGCAGCCCAGGGTTGAACACTGAAGCTTTCTTT.

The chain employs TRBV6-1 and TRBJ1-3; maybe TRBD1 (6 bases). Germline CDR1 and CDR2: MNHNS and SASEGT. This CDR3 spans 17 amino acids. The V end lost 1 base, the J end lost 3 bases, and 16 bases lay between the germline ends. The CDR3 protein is CASSEEVGGMVGNTIYF. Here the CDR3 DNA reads TGTGCCAGCAGTGAAGAAGTAGGGGGAATGGTTGGAAACACCATATATTTT.